This T cell receptor (beta chain) comes out of a study of PD-1 blockade in mismatch repair-deficient tumors. A few pembrolizumab responders had their TCRs sequenced. The CDR3 length is 13 residues. J was trimmed by 8 bases and V by 6 bases; bases with no gene match: 6. CDR1 and CDR2 (germline): MNHNY, SVGAGI (reference sequence). In its sample, this clone was seen a few times. Here immunoSEQ multiplex PCR was the method, and the copy in TCRdb shows in-frame clones only, minus some. The sample includes tens of thousands of clones, about 91% of them seen just once. The gene calls are TRBV6-6 and TRBJ1-5; 8 bases align to TRBD1. The TCR comes from an adult with mismatch repair-deficient cancer. The sample was peripheral blood, taken 52 weeks after starting pembrolizumab. The CDR3 region is CASSSGGQEPQHF. In DNA, the CDR3 is TGTGCCAGCAGCTCAGGGGGCCAGGAGCCCCAGCATTTT.